The sequence of this TCR beta chain was determined in a study of T cell repertoires in cytomegalovirus infection. Study-level information: The study used recently identified HLA-C-restricted and well-studied HLA-B-restricted CMV epitopes. Public signatures in TCR beta pointed to CMV infection and matching HLA type.

As regards this clonotype: Its target is unknown.

The CDR3 extends over 16 amino acids. Between the trimmed V and J ends, which lost 5 bases and 3 bases, there was a span of 16 bases. TCRdb redid the calling of the reads with MiXCR, one entry per CDR3 protein. The sample records roughly 500,000 distinct CDR3 sequences, 30% to 35% being singletons. Study-level results: Cumulative frequency of public TCR beta families picked out carriers of CMV plus the relevant HLA. HLA-C-restricted CMV clonotypes gave the most frequent clonotype in two of eight donors.

The clonotype was recovered from a human donor in good health (CMV status not recorded). Some clones in this sample may be carry-over from other donors' samples. The specimen comprised cultured PBMCs, sampled from culture after CMV antigen stimulation. The rearrangement links TRBV12-3 or TRBV12-4 to TRBJ1-4; D gene uncertain. The CDR3 region is CASSPSGGLANEKLFF. The CDR3 DNA reads TGTGCCAGCAGTCCGTCAGGCGGCTTAGCTAATGAAAAACTGTTTTTT.